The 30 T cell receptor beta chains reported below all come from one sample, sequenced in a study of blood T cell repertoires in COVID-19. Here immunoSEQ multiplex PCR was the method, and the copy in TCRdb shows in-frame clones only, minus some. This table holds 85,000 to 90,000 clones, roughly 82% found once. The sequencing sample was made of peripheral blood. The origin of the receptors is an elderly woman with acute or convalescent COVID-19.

The CDR3 reads CASSIPSLEPQHF. The CDR3 DNA reads TGTGCCAGTAGTATCCCGTCTCTAGAGCCCCAGCATTTT. This chain links TRBV19 with TRBJ1-5, with unresolved D. CDR1 is LNHDA and CDR2 is SQIVND in the germline V gene (reference sequence). This CDR3 contains 13 residues. Trimming stripped 3 bases from V and 8 bases from J, with 11 bases between.

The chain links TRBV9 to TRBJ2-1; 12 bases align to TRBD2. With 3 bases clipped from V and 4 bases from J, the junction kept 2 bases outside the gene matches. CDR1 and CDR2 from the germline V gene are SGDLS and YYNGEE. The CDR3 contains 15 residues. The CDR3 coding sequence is TGTGCCAGCAGCGCAACTAGCGGGGGGTACAATGAGCAGTTCTTC. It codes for CASSATSGGYNEQFF.

Here the CDR3 reads CATSGARQGEETQYF. CDR3 DNA sequence: TGTGCCACCAGTGGGGCTAGACAGGGCGAAGAGACCCAGTACTTC. The chain employs TRBV24-1 and TRBJ2-5; 7 bases fit TRBD1. This CDR3 has 15 amino acids. Unmatched junction bases numbered 8, after V lost 5 bases and J lost 3 bases. Germline V gives CDR1 KGHDR, CDR2 SFDVKD.

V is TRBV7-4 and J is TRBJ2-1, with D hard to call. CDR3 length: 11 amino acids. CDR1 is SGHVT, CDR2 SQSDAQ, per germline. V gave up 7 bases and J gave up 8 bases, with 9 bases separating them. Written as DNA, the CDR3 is TGTGCCAGCACTCCGACACATGAGCAGTTCTTC. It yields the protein CASTPTHEQFF.

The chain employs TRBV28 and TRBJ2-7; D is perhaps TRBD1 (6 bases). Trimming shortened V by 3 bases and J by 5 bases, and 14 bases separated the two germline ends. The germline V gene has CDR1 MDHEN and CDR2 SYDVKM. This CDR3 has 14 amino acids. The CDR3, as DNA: TGTGCCAGCAGTTTGTTAACAGGGAATCACGAGCAGTACTTC. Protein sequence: CASSLLTGNHEQYF.

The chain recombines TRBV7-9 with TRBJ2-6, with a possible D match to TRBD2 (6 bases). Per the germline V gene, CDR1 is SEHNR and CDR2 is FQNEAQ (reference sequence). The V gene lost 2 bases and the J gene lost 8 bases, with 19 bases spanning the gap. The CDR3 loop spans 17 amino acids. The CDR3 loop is CASSLFLGGGASNVLTF. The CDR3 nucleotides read TGTGCCAGCAGCTTATTTTTGGGGGGTGGAGCGTCCAACGTCCTGACTTTC. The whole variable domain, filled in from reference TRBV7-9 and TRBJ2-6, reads DTGVSQNPRHKITKRGQNVTFRCDPISEHNRLYWYRQTLGQGPEFLTYFQNEAQLEKSRLLSDRFSAERPKGSFSTLEIQRTEQGDSAMYLCASSLFLGGGASNVLTFGAGSRLTVL.

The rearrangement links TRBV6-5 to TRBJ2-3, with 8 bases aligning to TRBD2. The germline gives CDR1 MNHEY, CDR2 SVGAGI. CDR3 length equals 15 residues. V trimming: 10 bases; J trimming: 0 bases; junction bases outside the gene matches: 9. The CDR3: CATDSSGLSTDTQYF. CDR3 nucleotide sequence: TGTGCCACTGATTCTAGCGGGCTTAGCACAGATACGCAGTATTTT.

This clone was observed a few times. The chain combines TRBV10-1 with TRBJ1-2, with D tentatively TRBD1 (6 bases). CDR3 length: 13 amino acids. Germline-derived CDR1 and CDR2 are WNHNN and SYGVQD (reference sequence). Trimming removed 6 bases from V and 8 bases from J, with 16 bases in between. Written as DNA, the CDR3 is TGCGCCAGCAGCCCCGACAGGCAAGTCGGCTACACCTTC. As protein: CASSPDRQVGYTF.

The CDR3 loop reads CSERHQNEQFF. CDR3 DNA sequence: TGCAGTGAGCGGCACCAAAATGAGCAGTTCTTC. The rearrangement joins TRBV20-1 to TRBJ2-1, with a possible D match to TRBD2 (5 bases). This CDR3 is 11 amino acids long. Germline V gene lookup returns CDR1 DFQATT and CDR2 SNEGSKA (reference sequence). Trimming left V 7 bases short and J 7 bases short, with 11 bases between.

CDR3 loop: CASSEGGGGYEQYF. The CDR3 nucleotides read TGCGCCAGCAGCGAGGGGGGCGGGGGTTACGAGCAGTACTTC. The chain is built from TRBV5-1 and TRBJ2-7, with D possibly being TRBD2 (7 bases). The V gene lost 4 bases and the J gene lost 4 bases, with 15 bases spanning the gap. CDR3 size: 14 residues. CDR1 SGHRS and CDR2 YFSETQ come from the germline V gene.

CDR3 region: CASSWEGPWDEQFF. For the CDR3, the DNA is TGCGCCAGCAGCTGGGAGGGGCCCTGGGATGAGCAGTTCTTC. The chain is built from TRBV5-1 and TRBJ2-1; TRBD2 matches at 7 bases. The V segment lost 3 bases and the J segment 8 bases; nucleotides outside the gene matches: 8. Germline loops: CDR1 SGHRS, CDR2 YFSETQ. This CDR3 is 14 amino acids long.

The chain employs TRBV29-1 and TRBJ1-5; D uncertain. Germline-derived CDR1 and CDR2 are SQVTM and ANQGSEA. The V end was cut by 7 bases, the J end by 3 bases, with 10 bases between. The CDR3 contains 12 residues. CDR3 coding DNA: TGCAGCGCTCGGGATCCCAATCAGCCCCAGCATTTT. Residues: CSARDPNQPQHF.

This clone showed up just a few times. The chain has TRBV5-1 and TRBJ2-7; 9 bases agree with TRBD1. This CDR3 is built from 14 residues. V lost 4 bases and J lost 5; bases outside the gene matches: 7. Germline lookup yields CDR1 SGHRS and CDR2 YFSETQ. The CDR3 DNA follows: TGCGCCAGCAGCCCTACCCGGGACAGGGACGAGCAGTACTTC. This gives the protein CASSPTRDRDEQYF.

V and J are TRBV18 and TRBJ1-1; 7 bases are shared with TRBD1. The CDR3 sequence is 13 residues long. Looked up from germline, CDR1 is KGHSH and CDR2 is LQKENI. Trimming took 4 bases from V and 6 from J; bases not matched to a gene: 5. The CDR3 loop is CASSRLQGSEAFF. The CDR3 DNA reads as TGTGCCAGCTCACGACTACAGGGGTCTGAAGCTTTCTTT.

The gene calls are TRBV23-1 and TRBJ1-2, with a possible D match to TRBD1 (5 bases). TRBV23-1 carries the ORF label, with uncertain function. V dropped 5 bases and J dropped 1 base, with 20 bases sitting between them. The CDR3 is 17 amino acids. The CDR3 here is CASSYSKTVSFNYGYTF. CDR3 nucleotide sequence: TGCGCCAGCAGTTACTCTAAGACAGTCAGCTTTAACTATGGCTACACCTTC.

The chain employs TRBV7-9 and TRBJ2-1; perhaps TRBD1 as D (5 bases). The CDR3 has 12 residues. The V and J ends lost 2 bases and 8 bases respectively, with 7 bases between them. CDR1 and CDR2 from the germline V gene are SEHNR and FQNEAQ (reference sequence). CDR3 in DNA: TGTGCCAGCAGCTTACAGGGCCATGAGCAGTTCTTC. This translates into CASSLQGHEQFF.

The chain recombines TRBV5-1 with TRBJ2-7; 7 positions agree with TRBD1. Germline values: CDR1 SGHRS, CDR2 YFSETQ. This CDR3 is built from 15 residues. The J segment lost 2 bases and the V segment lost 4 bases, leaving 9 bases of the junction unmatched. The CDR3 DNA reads TGCGCCAGCAGCCCCCGACAGGGAACCCCCTACGAGCAGTACTTC. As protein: CASSPRQGTPYEQYF.

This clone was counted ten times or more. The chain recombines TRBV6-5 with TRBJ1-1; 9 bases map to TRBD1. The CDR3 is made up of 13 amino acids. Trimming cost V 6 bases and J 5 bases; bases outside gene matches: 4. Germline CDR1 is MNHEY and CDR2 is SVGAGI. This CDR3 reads CASRTGGWTEAFF. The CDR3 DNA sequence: TGTGCCAGCAGGACAGGGGGGTGGACTGAAGCTTTCTTT.

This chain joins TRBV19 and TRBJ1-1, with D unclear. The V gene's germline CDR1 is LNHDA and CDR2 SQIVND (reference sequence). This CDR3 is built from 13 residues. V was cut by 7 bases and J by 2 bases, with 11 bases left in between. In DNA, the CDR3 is TGTGCCAGTACCGAGGGATATAACACTGAAGCTTTCTTT. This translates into CASTEGYNTEAFF.

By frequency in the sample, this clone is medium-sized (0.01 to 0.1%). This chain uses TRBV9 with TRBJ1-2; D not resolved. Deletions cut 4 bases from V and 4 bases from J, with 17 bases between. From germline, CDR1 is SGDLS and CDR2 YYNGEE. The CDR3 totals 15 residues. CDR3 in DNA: TGTGCCAGCAGCCCCCGCTCGGAGGGAGCCTATGGCTACACCTTC. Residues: CASSPRSEGAYGYTF.

CDR3 protein: CASSRDTLADYEQYF. The CDR3 DNA sequence: TGCGCCAGCAGTAGGGACACCCTGGCGGACTACGAGCAGTACTTC. The chain employs TRBV10-2 and TRBJ2-7; D is perhaps TRBD1 (6 bases). The CDR3 runs 15 residues. Germline V gene sequence: CDR1 WSHSY, CDR2 SAAADI. With 5 bases removed from V and 3 bases from J, the gap between germline ends came to 17 bases.

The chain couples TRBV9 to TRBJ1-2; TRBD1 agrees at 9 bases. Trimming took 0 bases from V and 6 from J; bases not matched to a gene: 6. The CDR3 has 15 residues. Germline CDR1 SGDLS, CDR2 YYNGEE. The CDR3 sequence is CASSVGQGGTNGYTF. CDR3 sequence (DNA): TGTGCCAGCAGCGTAGGACAGGGGGGAACTAATGGCTACACCTTC.

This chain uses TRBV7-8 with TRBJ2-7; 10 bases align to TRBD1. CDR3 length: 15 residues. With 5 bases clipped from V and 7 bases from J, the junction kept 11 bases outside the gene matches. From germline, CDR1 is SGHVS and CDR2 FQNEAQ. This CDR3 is CASSPRTGGPIEQYF. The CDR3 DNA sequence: TGTGCCAGCAGCCCCAGGACAGGGGGTCCGATAGAGCAGTACTTC.

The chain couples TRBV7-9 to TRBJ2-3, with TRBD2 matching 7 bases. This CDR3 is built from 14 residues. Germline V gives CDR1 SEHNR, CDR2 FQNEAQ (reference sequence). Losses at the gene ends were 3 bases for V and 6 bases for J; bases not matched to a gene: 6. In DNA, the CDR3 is TGTGCCAGCAGCTTCGGCGGGAGTGGGGATACGCAGTATTTT. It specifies CASSFGGSGDTQYF.

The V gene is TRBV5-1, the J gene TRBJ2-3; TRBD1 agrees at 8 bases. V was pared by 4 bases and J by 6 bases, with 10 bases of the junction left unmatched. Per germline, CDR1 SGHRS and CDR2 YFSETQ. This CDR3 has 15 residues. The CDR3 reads CASSLAGQGADTQYF. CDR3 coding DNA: TGCGCCAGCAGCCTTGCGGGGCAGGGGGCTGATACGCAGTATTTT.

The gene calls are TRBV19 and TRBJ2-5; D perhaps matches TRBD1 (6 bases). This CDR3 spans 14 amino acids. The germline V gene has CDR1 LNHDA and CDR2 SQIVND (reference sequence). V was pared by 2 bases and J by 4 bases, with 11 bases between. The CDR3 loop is CASSISGVLETQYF. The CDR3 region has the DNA TGTGCCAGTAGTATATCAGGGGTACTAGAGACCCAGTACTTC.

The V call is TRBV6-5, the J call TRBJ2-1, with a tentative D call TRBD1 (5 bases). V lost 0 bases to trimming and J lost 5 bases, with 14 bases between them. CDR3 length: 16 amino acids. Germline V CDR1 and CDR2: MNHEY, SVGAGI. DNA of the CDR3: TGTGCCAGCAGTTACTCGGGGTCTGGGGCTAACAATGAGCAGTTCTTC. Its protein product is CASSYSGSGANNEQFF.

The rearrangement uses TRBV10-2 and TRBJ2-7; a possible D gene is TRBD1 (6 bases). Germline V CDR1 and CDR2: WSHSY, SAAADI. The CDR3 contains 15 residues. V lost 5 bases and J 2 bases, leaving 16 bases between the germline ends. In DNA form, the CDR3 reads TGCGCCAGCAGTTTAGCGCAGGGGCTAACCTACGAGCAGTACTTC. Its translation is CASSLAQGLTYEQYF.

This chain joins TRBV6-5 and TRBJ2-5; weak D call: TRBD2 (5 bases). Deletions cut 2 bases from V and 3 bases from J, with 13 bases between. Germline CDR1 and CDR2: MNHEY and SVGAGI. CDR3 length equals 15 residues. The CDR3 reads CASSYVGIGEETQYF. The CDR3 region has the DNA TGTGCCAGCAGTTACGTGGGGATCGGGGAAGAGACCCAGTACTTC.

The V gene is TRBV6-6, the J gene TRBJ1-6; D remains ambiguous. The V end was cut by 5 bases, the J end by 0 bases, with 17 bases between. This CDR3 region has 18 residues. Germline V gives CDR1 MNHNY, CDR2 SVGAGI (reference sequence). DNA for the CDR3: TGTGCCAGCAGTCCCCGACGGGGAGTTAGCTCCTATAATTCACCCCTCCACTTT. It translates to CASSPRRGVSSYNSPLHF.